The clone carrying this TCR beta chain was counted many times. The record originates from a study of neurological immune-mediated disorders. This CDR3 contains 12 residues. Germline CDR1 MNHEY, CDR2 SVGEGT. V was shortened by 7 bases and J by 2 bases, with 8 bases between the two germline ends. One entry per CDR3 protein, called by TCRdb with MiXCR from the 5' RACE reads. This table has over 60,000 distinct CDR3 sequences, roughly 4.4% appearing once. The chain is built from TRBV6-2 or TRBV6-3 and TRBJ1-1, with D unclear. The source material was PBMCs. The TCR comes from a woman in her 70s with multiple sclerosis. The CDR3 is CASTGPNTEAFF. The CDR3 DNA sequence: TGTGCCAGCACCGGACCTAACACTGAAGCTTTCTTT.